The 15 T cell receptor beta chains below all came from one sample that was sequenced in a study of blood T cell repertoires in COVID-19. Using immunoSEQ multiplex PCR, the repertoire was profiled, and TCRdb retains in-frame clones only, with some absent. The sample carries 220,000 or so clones, 75% to 90% recorded once. The source material was peripheral blood. These receptors came from a woman over 75 with COVID-19, enrolled during active disease.

This clone was recorded a few times. This sequence joins TRBV4-3 and TRBJ2-3; D possibly corresponds to TRBD2 (6 bases). This CDR3 contains 18 residues. Germline V gene sequence: CDR1 LGHNA, CDR2 YSLEER. Trimming removed 0 bases from V and 0 bases from J, with 16 bases in between. CDR3 sequence reads: CASSQDGGLLVSTDTQYF. Here the CDR3 DNA reads TGCGCCAGCAGCCAAGATGGGGGACTTCTCGTAAGCACAGATACGCAGTATTTT.

CDR3 in DNA: TGCGCCAGCAGCTTGGCATTGCGGACTGCTACATTCAATGAGCAGTTCTTC. Encoded protein: CASSLALRTATFNEQFF. V gene TRBV5-1 combines with J gene TRBJ2-1, with D possibly matching TRBD2 (5 bases). Germline V gene lookup returns CDR1 SGHRS and CDR2 YFSETQ. CDR3 length: 17 amino acids. The V and J ends lost 0 bases and 6 bases respectively, with 19 bases between them.

The chain recombines TRBV10-3 with TRBJ1-5; D is uncertain. CDR3 length equals 11 residues. CDR1 is ENHRY and CDR2 is SYGVKD in the germline V gene. V lost 10 bases and J 6 bases, leaving 10 bases between the germline ends. The CDR3 protein is CATGEGQPQHF. DNA for the CDR3: TGTGCCACTGGAGAGGGTCAGCCCCAGCATTTT.

The chain carries TRBV25-1 and TRBJ1-1; maybe TRBD1 (6 bases). The CDR3 loop spans 14 amino acids. From germline, CDR1 is MGHDK and CDR2 SYGVNS. Trimming shortened V by 4 bases and J by 7 bases, and 16 bases separated the two germline ends. CDR3 DNA: TGTGCCAGCAGTGGGTTAACAGGGTTCGGTGAAGCTTTCTTT. Amino acids: CASSGLTGFGEAFF.

The CDR3 sequence: CASTPTGDYNSPLHF. CDR3 DNA: TGTGCCAGCACCCCTACGGGTGATTATAATTCACCCCTCCACTTT. The V and J genes are TRBV2 and TRBJ1-6, with D unresolved. The CDR3 contains 15 residues. From germline, CDR1 is SNHLY and CDR2 FYNNEI. V was cut by 7 bases and J by 4 bases, with 14 bases left in between.

This chain connects TRBV3-1 (or the pseudogene TRBV3-2) to TRBJ2-2, with 13 bases matching TRBD2. CDR3 size: 16 residues. Germline values: CDR1 LGHDT, CDR2 YNNKEL (reference sequence). The junction had 3 bases not matched to a gene; V was cut back by 4 bases and J by 4 bases. The CDR3 loop reads CASSLGLAGVTGELFF. The CDR3 nucleotides are TGTGCCAGCAGCCTAGGACTAGCGGGGGTCACCGGGGAGCTGTTTTTT.

The chain joins TRBV10-3 to TRBJ2-5, with 12 bases lining up with TRBD2. The ends lost 3 bases at V and 5 bases at J; junction bases unmatched: 7. The CDR3 sequence is 16 residues long. Per germline, CDR1 ENHRY and CDR2 SYGVKD. CDR3 DNA: TGTGCCATCAGTGACCCCGGACTAGCGGGACGGGAGACCCAGTACTTC. Translation: CAISDPGLAGRETQYF.

The rearrangement uses TRBV7-2 and TRBJ1-5, with D possibly TRBD1 on 5 matching bases. Germline CDR1 SGHTA, CDR2 FQGNSA. V was clipped by 1 base and J by 2 bases, with 9 bases between them. The CDR3 runs to 15 residues. The DNA of the CDR3 is TGTGCCAGCAGCTTAGGGGGGGGAGGCAATCAGCCCCAGCATTTT. Encoded protein: CASSLGGGGNQPQHF.

The V and J genes are TRBV5-1 and TRBJ1-4, with D possibly matching TRBD1 (6 bases). This CDR3 is 15 amino acids long. Between the trimmed V and J ends, which lost 4 bases and 7 bases, there was a span of 17 bases. CDR1 is SGHRS, CDR2 YFSETQ, per germline. The CDR3 protein is CASSMSPGGFEKLFF. DNA for the CDR3: TGCGCCAGCAGCATGTCTCCGGGGGGCTTTGAAAAACTGTTTTTT.

The rearrangement links TRBV7-9 to TRBJ1-6; possibly TRBD1 for D (6 bases). CDR3 size: 16 residues. V gave up 5 bases and J gave up 0 bases, with 11 bases separating them. The germline V gene encodes CDR1 SEHNR and CDR2 FQNEAQ (reference sequence). CDR3 protein: CASSPGQSSYNSPLHF. DNA for the CDR3: TGTGCCAGCAGCCCCGGACAGAGCTCCTATAATTCACCCCTCCACTTT.

In its sample, this clone was seen a few times. The V and J genes are TRBV5-1 and TRBJ1-1; D not resolved. Between the trimmed V and J ends, which lost 2 bases and 0 bases, there was a span of 8 bases. The CDR3 loop spans 14 amino acids. CDR1 is SGHRS, CDR2 YFSETQ, per germline. The CDR3 DNA follows: TGCGCCAGCAGCTTTTCGGAGATGAACACTGAAGCTTTCTTT. Protein sequence: CASSFSEMNTEAFF.

The rearrangement links TRBV19 to TRBJ2-7, with 7 bases lining up with TRBD1. CDR3 size: 14 residues. V was pared by 3 bases and J by 7 bases, with 9 bases of the junction left unmatched. From germline, CDR1 is LNHDA and CDR2 SQIVND (reference sequence). CDR3 region: CASSMGTGVREQYF. DNA for the CDR3: TGTGCCAGTAGTATGGGTACAGGGGTGAGGGAGCAGTACTTC.

The V and J genes are TRBV7-2 and TRBJ2-3; TRBD1 agrees at 10 bases. There are 14 residues in the CDR3. V lost 5 bases, J lost 6 bases, and 5 bases stayed unmatched. The germline V gene has CDR1 SGHTA and CDR2 FQGNSA. CDR3 sequence reads: CASSPGQGVDTQYF. The CDR3 coding sequence is TGTGCCAGCAGCCCCGGACAGGGGGTGGATACGCAGTATTTT.

V usage is TRBV7-8 and J usage is TRBJ2-1; 8 positions agree with TRBD2. The CDR3 totals 14 residues. Looked up from germline, CDR1 is SGHVS and CDR2 is FQNEAQ. V dropped 5 bases and J dropped 4; count of bases not matched to a gene: 4. Here the CDR3 DNA reads TGTGCCAGCAGCCCGACTAGCGCTTACAATGAGCAGTTCTTC. As protein: CASSPTSAYNEQFF.

The gene calls are TRBV5-8 and TRBJ1-5; 7 nucleotides align to TRBD1. The CDR3 contains 18 residues. Trimming cost V 0 bases and J 1 base; bases outside gene matches: 10. Germline loops: CDR1 SGHTS, CDR2 YDEGEE. The CDR3 region has the DNA TGTGCCAGCAGCTTGGAGATCCAAGACAGGGCCAGCAATCAGCCCCAGCATTTT. Amino acids: CASSLEIQDRASNQPQHF.